This T cell receptor beta chain was sequenced during a study of CD8+CD57+ T cells in acquired aplastic anemia. Study at large: When averaged, DNA from sorted CD4+ and CD8+ cells came to about 3 ug.

The V and J ends lost 4 bases and 5 bases respectively, with 18 bases between them. Germline V gene sequence: CDR1 SGHNT, CDR2 YYREEE (reference sequence). CDR3 length: 15 residues. CD8+CD57+ cell expansion had been shown by flow cytometry in patients chosen for sequencing. TCR beta VDJ combinations and CDR3 sequences were profiled from genomic DNA. TCRdb re-called the reads with MiXCR, one entry per CDR3 protein. The sample includes about 150,000 distinct CDR3 sequences, around half of them seen just once. The sample was sorted CD4+, CD8+, or CD8+CD57+ T cells (not recorded which) from PBMCs. The TCR sequence derives from a human donor with aplastic anemia. V gene TRBV5-4 combines with J gene TRBJ2-5, with D perhaps matching TRBD1 (6 bases). The CDR3 sequence: CASSPQGQVGETQYF. In DNA form, the CDR3 reads TGTGCCAGCAGCCCCCAGGGGCAGGTTGGTGAGACCCAGTACTTC.